The sequence of this T cell receptor beta chain was determined in a study of spatial heterogeneity in lung cancer. This clonotype was seen only a few times. Time point meaning: sample taken at primary tumor resection. The cohort: under 80 early-stage, untreated non-small cell lung cancer patients. One entry per CDR3 protein, called by TCRdb with MiXCR from the 5' RACE reads. This sample has around 87,000 distinct CDR3 sequences, with over 9.5% found just once. The TCR originated in a male donor with early-stage non-small cell lung cancer. Sequences were derived from PBMCs, sampled at surgery.

CDR3: CSARDAPHSYEQYF. DNA of the CDR3: TGCAGTGCTAGAGATGCACCGCATTCCTACGAGCAGTACTTC. The chain uses TRBV20-1 and TRBJ2-7; D gene uncertain. In germline, CDR1 is DFQATT, CDR2 SNEGSKA (reference sequence). V dropped 0 bases and J dropped 1 base, with 10 bases sitting between them. This CDR3 region has 14 residues.